Included here is one T cell receptor (beta chain) sequence, with context. No antigen is known for it. Possible read error: a much larger clone is one base away. V was trimmed by 5 bases and J by 4 bases, leaving 18 bases between them. CDR3 size: 16 residues. These data are taken from a study of T cells in Graves' hyperthyroidism and ophthalmopathy. Study-wide results and limits: Most thyroid clonotypes with frequency above 0.001 were detected in blood. The model identified upcoming ophthalmopathy a median 6.5 months ahead of onset.

Enrolled ophthalmopathy patients presented with a Clinical Activity Score of at least 3, a NOSPECS grade of at least 4, and disease duration under 3 months. Based on clinical symptoms, serum thyroxine and TRAb, thyroid ultrasound and orbital computed tomography, diagnoses were reached. Researchers amplified the TCR beta CDR3 regions from RNA transcripts. HTBI primers drove first-round RT-PCR of the TCR CDR3. TCRdb processed the multiplex PCR reads anew with MiXCR; each CDR3 protein has one entry. Seen here are hundreds of thousands of distinct CDR3 sequences, 20% observed once, and the top ten hold about 35%.

The sequencing input was blood. The receptor was isolated from a man aged 30-40 years with Graves' ophthalmopathy. V usage is TRBV12-3 or TRBV12-4 and J usage is TRBJ2-1; D is perhaps TRBD2 (5 bases). The CDR3 sequence is CASSRTTGSGYNEQFF. DNA for the CDR3: TGTGCCAGCAGTAGGACCACGGGATCGGGGTACAATGAGCAGTTCTTC.